This TCR beta chain was documented in a study of OX40 agonist ivuxolimab in advanced cancers. On the study more broadly: Ivuxolimab, an agonist antibody against OX40 (CD134), was given to patients. Among those enrolled, mean age was about 58 years (range roughly 23 to 85) and about 82% were male. Patients with prior anti-PD-1, anti-PD-L1 or anti-CTLA-4 therapy were eligible; about 41% had some.

Enrollment shut out patients with autoimmune disease history or systemic immunosuppression. The CDR3 totals 17 residues. The germline gives CDR1 SGDLS, CDR2 YYNGEE. Trimming took off 4 bases at V and 3 bases at J, with 20 bases between the two ends. Method: immunoSEQ multiplex PCR; TCRdb's copy keeps in-frame clones and lacks some. The sample yields approximately 89,000 clones, around 85% seen once. The clonotype was recovered from an adult with an advanced solid tumor such as melanoma, head and neck, liver or kidney cancer. J is TRBJ2-1 and V is TRBV9; D possibly matches TRBD1 or TRBD2 (6 bases each). Material: CD4+ or CD8+ T cells sorted from blood, obtained in a trial of the OX40 agonist ivuxolimab. As DNA, the CDR3 is TGTGCCAGCAGCAGGGGGGCGCAGGACGGGTTCTACAATGAGCAGTTCTTC. As protein: CASSRGAQDGFYNEQFF.